This T cell receptor (beta chain) stems from a study of Ad26.COV2.S vaccination and SARS-CoV-2 variants. Whole-study context: The COV1001 Ad26.COV2.S trial arm included the donor. Intramuscular Ad26.COV2.S doses were given once or twice, 56 days apart.

The protocol was immunoSEQ multiplex PCR, while the TCRdb copy is restricted to in-frame clones and leaves out a portion. The repertoire holds hundreds of thousands of clones, with around 88% as singletons. The treatment was: roughly 19 received Ad26.COV2.S at low or high dose, single or two shots; roughly 5 received placebo; per-sample allocation not given. Samples came from day 63 after the first vaccine or placebo injection. On this clone: The target antigen is unknown.

The CDR3 loop spans 15 amino acids. V shed 3 bases, J shed 6 bases, and the junction held 10 bases outside the gene matches. Germline V gene lookup returns CDR1 SGHRS and CDR2 YFSETQ. The study, taken as a whole, reports: For non-spike TCRs, breadth in vaccine recipients resembled that in placebo recipients.

The chain links TRBV5-1 to TRBJ2-3; 7 bases agree with TRBD1. This sample comprised peripheral blood, obtained in a trial of Ad26.COV2.S vaccine versus placebo. The sequence came from a person between 18 and 65 years old who received the Ad26.COV2.S COVID-19 vaccine or a placebo. CDR3 nucleotide sequence: TGCGCCAGCAGCTGGACAGGTTCGATGGGGGATACGCAGTATTTT. It encodes CASSWTGSMGDTQYF.